This TCR beta chain was found in a study of blood T cell repertoires in COVID-19 (dated by TCRdb to the early 2020s). In the study overall: Samples from collaborators originated in the United States, Italy and Spain and spanned both the acute and convalescent phases of COVID-19. The prospective study material was composed of cDNA or gDNA derived from T cells, B-cell-depleted T cells, or PBMCs. The sample metadata nearly always contained a de-identified subject ID, COVID-19 status, age in years and sex. Samples were obtained from the ongoing ImmuneRACE study (first 160 participants) and from about 1,300 subjects provided by 6 global collaborators. The repertoires were made available in a free public database intended to serve as a resource for research on the immune response to SARS-CoV-2. HLA class I and class II types, where available, came from metadata supplied by the sample provider rather than from assay-based typing. Deeply sampled blood TCRbeta repertoires from subjects exposed to, actively infected with, or recovered from COVID-19 were included in the dataset. What the authors observed across the whole study: The quantity of clinical and demographic metadata differed by source and by participant and was supplied without curation.

Details on this clone: It lacks a known antigen. No base-level quality is on record; no much larger clone is a single base apart.

TCRbeta CDR3 regions were amplified from genomic DNA by means of the immunoSEQ Assay, a bias-controlled multiplex PCR. The source study handled its data this way. Nucleated cell counts per sample were estimated from amplification of reference gene primers within the assay. To quantify the absolute abundance of each unique TCRbeta CDR3 rearrangement, sequence reads were collapsed and filtered. For each sample, productive Simpson clonality was calculated as the square root of Simpson's diversity index across productive rearrangements. As stored in TCRdb, this immuneACCESS dataset retains in-frame rearrangements with V and J assigned. A fraction of the clones does not appear; measured against another copy, unresolved V genes explain less than half of the discrepancy, and the remainder lacks a known reason. V and J calls plus clone size are reproduced from that table; the DNA served to infer D and trimming. The sample table contains approximately 500,000 clones; only one count was recorded for approximately 87% of them. Of the sample, about 1.7% is held by the ten largest clones.

The CDR3 runs 18 amino acids, cysteine and phenylalanine included. The DNA shown is the 54-base CDR3, in frame from base 1. V is pruned by 4 bases and J by 4 bases, leaving 15 bases of the junction without a gene match. Based on the germline V gene, the CDR1 and CDR2 sequences are SGHTA and FQGNSA. Participants in the prospective study were aged about 18 to 90 years, lived in some 24 United States geographic areas, and enrolled through a virtual design. To assign participants to cohorts, the prospective study relied on clinical history that participants themselves reported in a screening survey and a study questionnaire. Recovered participants in ImmuneRACE Cohort 3 were defined by two consecutive negative NP/OP PCR tests, clearance by a healthcare professional, or resolution of symptoms. Mobile phlebotomists in the prospective study collected whole blood, serum and a nasopharyngeal or oropharyngeal swab from every participant. Participants in the prospective study had the option to provide additional blood draws and questionnaires over a roughly two-month period. Blood samples from the prospective study were shipped frozen or at room temperature prior to DNA extraction.

In this chain, TRBV7-2 is recombined with TRBJ2-5; 10 of the junction bases match TRBD2. The sequenced material came from PBMCs or T cells enriched from blood (not recorded which). The receptor was isolated from a woman in her 40s who had recovered from COVID-19. For the CDR3, the sequence is CASSYGLAARSGGETQYF. The DNA is TGTGCCAGCAGCTACGGACTAGCGGCAAGGTCGGGGGGAGAGACCCAGTACTTC. Supplemented by the reference TRBV7-2 and TRBJ2-5 proteins around the CDR3, the complete variable domain is GAGVSQSPSNKVTEKGKDVELRCDPISGHTALYWYRQSLGQGLEFLIYFQGNSAPDKSGLPSDRFSAERTGGSVSTLTIQRTQQEDSAVYLCASSYGLAARSGGETQYFGPGTRLLVL.